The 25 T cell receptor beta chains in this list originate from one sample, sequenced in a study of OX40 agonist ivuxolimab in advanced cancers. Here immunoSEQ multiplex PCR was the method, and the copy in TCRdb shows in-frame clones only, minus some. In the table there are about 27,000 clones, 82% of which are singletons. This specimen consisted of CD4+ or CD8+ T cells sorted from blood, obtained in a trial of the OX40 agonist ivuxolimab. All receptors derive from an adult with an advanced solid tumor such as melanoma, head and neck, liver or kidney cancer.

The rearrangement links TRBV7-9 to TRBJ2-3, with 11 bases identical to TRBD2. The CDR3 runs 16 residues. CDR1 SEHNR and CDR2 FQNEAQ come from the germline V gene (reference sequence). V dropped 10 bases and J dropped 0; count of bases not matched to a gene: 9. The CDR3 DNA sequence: TGTGCCATCGTTTTGGGGACTAGCGGTAGCACAGATACGCAGTATTTT. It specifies CAIVLGTSGSTDTQYF. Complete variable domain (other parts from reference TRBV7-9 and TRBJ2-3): DTGVSQNPRHKITKRGQNVTFRCDPISEHNRLYWYRQTLGQGPEFLTYFQNEAQLEKSRLLSDRFSAERPKGSFSTLEIQRTEQGDSAMYLCAIVLGTSGSTDTQYFGPGTRLTVL.

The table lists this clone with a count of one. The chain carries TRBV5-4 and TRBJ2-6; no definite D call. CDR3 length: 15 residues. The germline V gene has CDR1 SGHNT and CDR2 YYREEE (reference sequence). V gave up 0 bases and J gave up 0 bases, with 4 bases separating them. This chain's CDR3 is CASSLEHSGANVLTF. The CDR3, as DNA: TGTGCCAGCAGCTTGGAGCACTCTGGGGCCAACGTCCTGACTTTC. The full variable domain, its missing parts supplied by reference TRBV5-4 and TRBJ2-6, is ETGVTQSPTHLIKTRGQQVTLRCSSQSGHNTVSWYQQALGQGPQFIFQYYREEENGRGNFPPRFSGLQFPNYSSELNVNALELDDSALYLCASSLEHSGANVLTFGAGSRLTVL.

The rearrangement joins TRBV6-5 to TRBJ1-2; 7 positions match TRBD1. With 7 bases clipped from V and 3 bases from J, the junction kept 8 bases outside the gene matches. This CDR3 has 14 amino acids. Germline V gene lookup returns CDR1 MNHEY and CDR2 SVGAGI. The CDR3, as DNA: TGTGCCAGCACCCGACAGGGAGGCTACTATGGCTACACCTTC. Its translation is CASTRQGGYYGYTF.

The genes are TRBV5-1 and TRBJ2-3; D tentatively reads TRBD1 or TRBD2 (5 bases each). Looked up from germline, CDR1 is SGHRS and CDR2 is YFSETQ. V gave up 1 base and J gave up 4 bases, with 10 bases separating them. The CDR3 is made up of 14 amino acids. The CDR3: CASSLYGAADTQYF. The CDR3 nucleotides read TGCGCCAGCAGCTTGTACGGGGCGGCAGATACGCAGTATTTT.

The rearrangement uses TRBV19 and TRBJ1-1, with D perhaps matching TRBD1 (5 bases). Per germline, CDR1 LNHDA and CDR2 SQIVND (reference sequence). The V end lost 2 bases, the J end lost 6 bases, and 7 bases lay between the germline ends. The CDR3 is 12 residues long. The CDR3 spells CASSIPGAEAFF. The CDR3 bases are TGTGCCAGTAGTATACCGGGGGCTGAAGCTTTCTTT.

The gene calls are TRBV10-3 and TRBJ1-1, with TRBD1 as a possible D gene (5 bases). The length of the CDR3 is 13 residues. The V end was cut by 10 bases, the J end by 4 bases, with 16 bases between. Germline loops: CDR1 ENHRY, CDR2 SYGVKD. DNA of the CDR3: TGTGCCACGGCCCAAGGGGTCCTCACTGAAGCTTTCTTT. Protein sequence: CATAQGVLTEAFF.

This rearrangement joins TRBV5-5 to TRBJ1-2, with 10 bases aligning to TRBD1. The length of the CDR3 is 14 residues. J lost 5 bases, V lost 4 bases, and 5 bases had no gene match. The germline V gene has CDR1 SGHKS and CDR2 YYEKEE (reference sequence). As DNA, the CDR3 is TGTGCCAGCAGCCGACAGGGGGCAGGGTATGGCTACACCTTC. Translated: CASSRQGAGYGYTF.

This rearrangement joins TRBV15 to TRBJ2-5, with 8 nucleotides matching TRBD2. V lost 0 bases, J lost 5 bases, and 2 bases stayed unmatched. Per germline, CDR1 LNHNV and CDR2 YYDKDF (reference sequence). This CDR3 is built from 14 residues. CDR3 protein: CATSRDAGGETQYF. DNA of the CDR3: TGTGCCACCAGCAGAGATGCGGGGGGCGAGACCCAGTACTTC.

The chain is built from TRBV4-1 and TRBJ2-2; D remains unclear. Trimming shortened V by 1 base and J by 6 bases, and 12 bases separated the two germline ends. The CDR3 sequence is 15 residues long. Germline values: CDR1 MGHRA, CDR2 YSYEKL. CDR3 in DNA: TGCGCCAGCAGCCAAGTAGGTACGGCCCCCGGGGAGCTGTTTTTT. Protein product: CASSQVGTAPGELFF.

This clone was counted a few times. CDR3 region: CASSNRDRSNQPQHF. CDR3 nucleotide sequence: TGTGCCAGCAGCAATAGGGACAGGAGCAATCAGCCCCAGCATTTT. The rearrangement links TRBV21-1 to TRBJ1-5; the listed D gene, TRBD1, was not tested against the DNA. TRBV21-1 is a pseudogene. The CDR3 covers 15 residues.

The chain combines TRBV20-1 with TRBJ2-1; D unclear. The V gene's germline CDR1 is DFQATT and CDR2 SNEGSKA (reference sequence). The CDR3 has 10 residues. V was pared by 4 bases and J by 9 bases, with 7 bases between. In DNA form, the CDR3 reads TGCAGTGCTACGGAGCCTGAGCAGTTCTTC. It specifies CSATEPEQFF.

This CDR3 reads CASSARGGFQETQYF. In DNA, the CDR3 is TGTGCCAGCAGCGCCAGAGGCGGTTTCCAAGAGACCCAGTACTTC. The gene calls are TRBV9 and TRBJ2-5, with D uncertain. This CDR3 has 15 residues. In germline, CDR1 is SGDLS, CDR2 YYNGEE. V gave up 3 bases and J gave up 1 base, with 13 bases separating them.

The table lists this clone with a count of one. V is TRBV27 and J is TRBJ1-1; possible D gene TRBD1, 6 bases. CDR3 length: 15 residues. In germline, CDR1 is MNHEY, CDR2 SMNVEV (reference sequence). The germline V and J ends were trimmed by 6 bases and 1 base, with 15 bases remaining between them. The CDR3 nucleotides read TGTGCCAGCAGCTCTCCGGGGGCACCGAACACTGAAGCTTTCTTT. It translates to CASSSPGAPNTEAFF.

The CDR3 DNA reads TGTGCCAGCAGTTTATCGCTAGCGGGAGCATACAATGAGCAGTTCTTC. Protein sequence: CASSLSLAGAYNEQFF. The chain couples TRBV28 to TRBJ2-1; 10 nucleotides line up with TRBD2. CDR1 and CDR2 from the germline V gene are MDHEN and SYDVKM. The CDR3 consists of 16 residues. V was pared by 1 base and J by 4 bases, with 4 bases of the junction left unmatched. The complete variable domain, with remaining parts taken from reference TRBV28 and TRBJ2-1, reads DVKVTQSSRYLVKRTGEKVFLECVQDMDHENMFWYRQDPGLGLRLIYFSYDVKMKEKGDIPEGYSVSREKKERFSLILESASTNQTSMYLCASSLSLAGAYNEQFFGPGTRLTVL.

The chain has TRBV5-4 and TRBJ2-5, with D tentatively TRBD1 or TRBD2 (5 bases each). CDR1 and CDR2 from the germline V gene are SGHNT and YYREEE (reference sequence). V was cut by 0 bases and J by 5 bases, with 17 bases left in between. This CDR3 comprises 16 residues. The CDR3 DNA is TGTGCCAGCAGCTTGGCTTCGGGGCCAAGTTTGGAGACCCAGTACTTC. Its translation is CASSLASGPSLETQYF.

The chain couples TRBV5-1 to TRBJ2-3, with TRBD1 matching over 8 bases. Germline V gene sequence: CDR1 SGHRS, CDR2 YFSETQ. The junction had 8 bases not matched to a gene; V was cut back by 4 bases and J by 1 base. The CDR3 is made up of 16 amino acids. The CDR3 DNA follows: TGCGCCAGCAGCCCAGGACAGGGATTACGCACAGATACGCAGTATTTT. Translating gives CASSPGQGLRTDTQYF.

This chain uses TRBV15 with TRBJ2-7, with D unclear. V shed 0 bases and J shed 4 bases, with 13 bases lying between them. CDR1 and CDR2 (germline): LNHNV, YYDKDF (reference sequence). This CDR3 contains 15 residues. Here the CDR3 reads CATSRDRGEHYEQYF. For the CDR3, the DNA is TGTGCCACCAGCAGAGATAGAGGAGAACATTACGAGCAGTACTTC.

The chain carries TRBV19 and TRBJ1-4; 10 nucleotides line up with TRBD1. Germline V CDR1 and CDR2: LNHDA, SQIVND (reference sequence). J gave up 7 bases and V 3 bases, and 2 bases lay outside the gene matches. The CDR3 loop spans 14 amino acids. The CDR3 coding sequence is TGTGCCAGTAGTATCTGGGACAGGGGTGAAAAACTGTTTTTT. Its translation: CASSIWDRGEKLFF.

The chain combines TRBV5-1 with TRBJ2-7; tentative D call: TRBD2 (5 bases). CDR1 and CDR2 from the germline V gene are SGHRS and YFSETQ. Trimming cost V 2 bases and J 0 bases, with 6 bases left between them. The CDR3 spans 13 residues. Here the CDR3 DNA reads TGCGCCAGCAGCTTAGCGGCCTCCTACGAGCAGTACTTC. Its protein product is CASSLAASYEQYF.

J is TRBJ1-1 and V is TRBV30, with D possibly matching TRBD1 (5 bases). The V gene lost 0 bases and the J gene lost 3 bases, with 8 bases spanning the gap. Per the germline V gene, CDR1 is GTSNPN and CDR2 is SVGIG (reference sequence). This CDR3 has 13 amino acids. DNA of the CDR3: TGTGCCTGGAGTGTGGGGGGGGACACTGAAGCTTTCTTT. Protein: CAWSVGGDTEAFF.

The CDR3 DNA reads as TGTGCCAGCAGTCCAACGGGACGGGGTGAAAAACTGTTTTTT. Its protein product is CASSPTGRGEKLFF. V usage is TRBV28 and J usage is TRBJ1-4, with D possibly matching TRBD1 (5 bases). The CDR3 is 14 residues long. CDR1 MDHEN and CDR2 SYDVKM come from the germline V gene. Deletions cut 5 bases from V and 7 bases from J, with 14 bases between.

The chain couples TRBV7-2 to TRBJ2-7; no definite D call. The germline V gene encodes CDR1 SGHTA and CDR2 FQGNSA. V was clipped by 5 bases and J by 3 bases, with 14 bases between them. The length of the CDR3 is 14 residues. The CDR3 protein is CASSHLPSLYEQYF. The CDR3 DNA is TGTGCCAGCAGCCACTTGCCCAGCCTCTACGAGCAGTACTTC.

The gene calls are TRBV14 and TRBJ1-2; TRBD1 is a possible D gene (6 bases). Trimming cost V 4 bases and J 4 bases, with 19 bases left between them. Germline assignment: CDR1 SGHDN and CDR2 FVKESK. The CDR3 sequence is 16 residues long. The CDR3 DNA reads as TGTGCCAGCAGCCGCGGGGGGGCAGGGCTCGGCTATGGCTACACCTTC. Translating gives CASSRGGAGLGYGYTF. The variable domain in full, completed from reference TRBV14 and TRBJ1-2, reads EAGVTQFPSHSVIEKGQTVTLRCDPISGHDNLYWYRRVMGKEIKFLLHFVKESKQDESGMPNNRFLAERTGGTYSTLKVQPAELEDSGVYFCASSRGGAGLGYGYTFGSGTRLTVV.

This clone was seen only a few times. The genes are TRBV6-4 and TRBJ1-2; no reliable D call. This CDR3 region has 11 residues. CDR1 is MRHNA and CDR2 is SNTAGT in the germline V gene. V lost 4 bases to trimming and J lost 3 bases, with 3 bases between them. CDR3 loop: CASSVDYGYTF. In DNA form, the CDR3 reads TGTGCCAGCAGTGTAGACTATGGCTACACCTTC.

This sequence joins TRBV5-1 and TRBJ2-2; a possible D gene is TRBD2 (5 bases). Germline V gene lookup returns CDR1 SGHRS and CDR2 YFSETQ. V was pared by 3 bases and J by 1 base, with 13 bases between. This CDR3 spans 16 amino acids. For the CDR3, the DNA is TGCGCCAGCAGCTACCCTGAGGGATTGAACACCGGGGAGCTGTTTTTT. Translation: CASSYPEGLNTGELFF. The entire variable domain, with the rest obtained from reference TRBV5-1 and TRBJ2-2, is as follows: KAGVTQTPRYLIKTRGQQVTLSCSPISGHRSVSWYQQTPGQGLQFLFEYFSETQRNKGNFPGRFSGRQFSNSRSEMNVSTLELGDSALYLCASSYPEGLNTGELFFGEGSRLTVL.